This passage covers 6 T cell receptor beta chains from one sample sequenced in a study of control samples from healthy donors and cancer patients. Profiling relied on immunoSEQ multiplex PCR, and the TCRdb table lists in-frame clones only, not all of them. The sample consists of about 90,000 clones, about nine tenths of them appearing once. The sample comprised blood. Receptor source: a woman aged 18-30 years in good health.

The V gene is TRBV19, the J gene TRBJ2-3; 7 bases line up with TRBD2. Losses at the gene ends were 5 bases for V and 0 bases for J; bases not matched to a gene: 2. This CDR3 is built from 14 residues. Germline V gives CDR1 LNHDA, CDR2 SQIVND (reference sequence). The CDR3 here is CASSSSGSTDTQYF. The CDR3 DNA follows: TGTGCCAGTAGTTCTAGCGGAAGCACAGATACGCAGTATTTT.

The count of this clone is one. The chain carries TRBV9 and TRBJ2-3; 11 bases are shared with TRBD2. Trimming at V came to 2 bases and at J to 4 bases, leaving 3 bases not matched to a gene. Germline-derived CDR1 and CDR2 are SGDLS and YYNGEE. The CDR3 is 15 residues long. The CDR3 protein is CASSVRTSGSDTQYF. The CDR3 nucleotides are TGTGCCAGCAGCGTCCGGACTAGCGGGTCAGATACGCAGTATTTT. The full variable domain, rest sourced from reference TRBV9 and TRBJ2-3, is DSGVTQTPKHLITATGQRVTLRCSPRSGDLSVYWYQQSLDQGLQFLIQYYNGEERAKGNILERFSAQQFPDLHSELNLSSLELGDSALYFCASSVRTSGSDTQYFGPGTRLTVL.

The CDR3 loop is CSVDKDRSYGYTF. The CDR3 coding sequence is TGCAGCGTTGATAAGGACAGGTCCTATGGCTACACCTTC. J is TRBJ1-2 and V is TRBV29-1; 7 positions agree with TRBD1. Trimming cost V 3 bases and J 4 bases; bases outside gene matches: 5. The CDR3 has 13 amino acids. Germline lookup yields CDR1 SQVTM and CDR2 ANQGSEA.

V usage is TRBV4-1 and J usage is TRBJ1-2; 7 bases match TRBD1. V lost 3 bases to trimming and J lost 5 bases; unmatched junction nucleotides: 6. Looked up from germline, CDR1 is MGHRA and CDR2 is YSYEKL. The CDR3 length is 14 residues. The CDR3: CASSHDDRAYGYTF. CDR3 sequence (DNA): TGCGCCAGCAGCCATGATGACAGGGCGTATGGCTACACCTTC.

The chain employs TRBV6-5 and TRBJ2-4; D is unresolved. The CDR3 totals 11 residues. With 4 bases removed from V and 7 bases from J, the gap between germline ends came to 5 bases. Germline loops: CDR1 MNHEY, CDR2 SVGAGI. The CDR3 region has the DNA TGTGCCAGCAGTTCCGGGAACATTCAGTACTTC. Protein: CASSSGNIQYF.

The chain has TRBV5-4 and TRBJ2-2; 7 bases line up with TRBD2. V lost 0 bases and J lost 1; bases outside the gene matches: 3. Germline CDR1 is SGHNT and CDR2 is YYREEE (reference sequence). CDR3 size: 16 residues. This chain's CDR3 is CASSLAAGVNTGELFF. In DNA, the CDR3 is TGTGCCAGCAGCTTGGCTGCGGGGGTGAACACCGGGGAGCTGTTTTTT.